This TCR beta chain was profiled in a study of blood T cell repertoires in COVID-19. Study-level information: Acute and convalescent COVID-19 specimens originated in the United States, Italy and Spain. Nucleic acid was either cDNA or gDNA, and it came from T cells, B-cell-depleted T cells, or PBMCs.

In the original processing: Reference gene primer amplification gave nucleated cell count estimates. Produced via immunoSEQ multiplex PCR; TCRdb's table is partial and in-frame only. V and J calls plus clone size are reproduced from that table; the DNA served to infer D and trimming. This table has 260,000 or so clones, more than 70% appearing once. The CDR3 runs to 16 residues. V shed 4 bases, J shed 2 bases, and the junction held 12 bases outside the gene matches. Germline V lookup: CDR1 SGHDT, CDR2 YYEEEE. The rearrangement uses TRBV5-6 and TRBJ2-7; 7 bases align to TRBD2. This receptor was obtained from an elderly man with acute or convalescent COVID-19. The material sequenced was peripheral blood. The CDR3 loop reads CASSPWGWEGPYEQYF. CDR3 DNA sequence: TGTGCCAGCAGCCCCTGGGGATGGGAGGGCCCCTACGAGCAGTACTTC.